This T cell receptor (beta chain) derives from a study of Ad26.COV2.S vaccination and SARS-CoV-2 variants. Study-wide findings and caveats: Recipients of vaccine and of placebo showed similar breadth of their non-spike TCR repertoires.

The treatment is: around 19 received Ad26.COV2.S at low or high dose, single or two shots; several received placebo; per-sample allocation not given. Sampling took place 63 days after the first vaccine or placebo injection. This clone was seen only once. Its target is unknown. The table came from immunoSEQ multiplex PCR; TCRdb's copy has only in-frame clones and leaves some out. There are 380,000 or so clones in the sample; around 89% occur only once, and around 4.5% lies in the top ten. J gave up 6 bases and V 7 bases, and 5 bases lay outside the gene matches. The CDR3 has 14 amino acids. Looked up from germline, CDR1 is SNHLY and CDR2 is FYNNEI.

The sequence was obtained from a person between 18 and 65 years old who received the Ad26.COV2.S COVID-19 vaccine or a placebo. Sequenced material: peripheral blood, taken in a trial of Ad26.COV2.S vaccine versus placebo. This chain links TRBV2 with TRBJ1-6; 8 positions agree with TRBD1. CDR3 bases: TGTGCCAGCACTCTGGGACAGGCTAATTCACCCCTCCACTTT. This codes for CASTLGQANSPLHF.